The table lists the clone carrying this TCR beta chain with a few counts. The data belong to a study of patients and donors after allogeneic stem cell transplantation. TCRdb re-called the RT-PCR reads through MiXCR, storing one row per CDR3 protein. Of about 400,000 distinct CDR3 sequences detected, roughly 17% appear once; the ten largest clones hold 7.2%. The V end lost 6 bases, the J end lost 3 bases, and 5 bases lay between the germline ends. The CDR3 length is 12 residues. Germline CDR1 and CDR2: MNHEY and SVGEGT. The receptor's source is a human donor who was either an allogeneic HSCT recipient or a stem cell or donor lymphocyte infusion donor (not recorded which). It is not recorded whose cells these are; they may come from a transplant donor. The V gene is TRBV6-2 or TRBV6-3, the J gene TRBJ2-2, with D hard to call. Input material: blood, either unsorted or a sorted T cell fraction (not recorded which). Here the CDR3 DNA reads TGTGCCAGCAGGGAGTACACCGGGGAGCTGTTTTTT. It codes for CASREYTGELFF.